Listed here is a single T cell receptor (beta chain). Its cognate antigen is unknown. This CDR3 region has 14 residues. CDR1 is SGHDT and CDR2 is YYEEEE in the germline V gene. V gave up 1 base and J gave up 5 bases, with 10 bases separating them. The sample is drawn from a study of beta chain features in type 1 diabetes. Reverse transcription of all isolated RNA meant that expressed TCRB transcripts were sequenced. Using immunoSEQ multiplex PCR, the repertoire was profiled, and TCRdb retains in-frame clones only, with some absent. Among some 47,000 clones listed, around 40% were seen once. Whole-study results and caveats: Type 1 diabetes patients showed a moderate but significant shortening of TCRB CDR3s in all four CD4+ subsets.

The sequencing input was stem cell memory CD4+ T cells from blood. The rearrangement joins TRBV5-6 to TRBJ2-1; no reliable D call. The sequence was collected from a young man with type 1 diabetes. The CDR3 DNA follows: TGTGCCAGCAGCTTGCTAACGATCCACAATGAGCAGTTCTTC. It specifies CASSLLTIHNEQFF.